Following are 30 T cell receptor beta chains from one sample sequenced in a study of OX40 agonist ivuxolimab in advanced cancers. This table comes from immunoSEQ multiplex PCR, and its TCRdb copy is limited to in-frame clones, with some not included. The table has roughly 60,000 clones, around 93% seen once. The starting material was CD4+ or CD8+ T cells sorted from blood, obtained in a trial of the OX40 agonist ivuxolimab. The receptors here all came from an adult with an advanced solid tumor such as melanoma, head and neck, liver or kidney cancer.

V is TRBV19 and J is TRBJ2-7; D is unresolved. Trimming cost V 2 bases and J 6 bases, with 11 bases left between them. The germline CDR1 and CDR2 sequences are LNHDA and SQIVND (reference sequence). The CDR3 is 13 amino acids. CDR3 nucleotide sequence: TGTGCCAGTAGTATAAAGAGGTCAGGCGAGCAGTACTTC. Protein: CASSIKRSGEQYF.

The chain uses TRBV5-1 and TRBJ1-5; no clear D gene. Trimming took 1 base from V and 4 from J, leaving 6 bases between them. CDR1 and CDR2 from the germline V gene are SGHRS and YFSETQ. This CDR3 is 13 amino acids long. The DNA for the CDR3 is TGCGCCAGCAGCTTGACCCTTAATCAGCCCCAGCATTTT. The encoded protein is CASSLTLNQPQHF.

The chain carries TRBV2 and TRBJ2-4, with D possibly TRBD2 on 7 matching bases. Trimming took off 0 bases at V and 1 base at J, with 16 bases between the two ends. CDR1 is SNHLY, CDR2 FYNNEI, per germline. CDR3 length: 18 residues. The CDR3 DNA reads TGTGCCAGCAGTGAAGCAGGAGGGGGGGTGTCGGCCAAAAACATTCAGTACTTC. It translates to CASSEAGGGVSAKNIQYF. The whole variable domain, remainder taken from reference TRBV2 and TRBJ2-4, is EPEVTQTPSHQVTQMGQEVILRCVPISNHLYFYWYRQILGQKVEFLVSFYNNEISEKSEIFDDQFSVERPDGSNFTLKIRSTKLEDSAMYFCASSEAGGGVSAKNIQYFGAGTRLSVL.

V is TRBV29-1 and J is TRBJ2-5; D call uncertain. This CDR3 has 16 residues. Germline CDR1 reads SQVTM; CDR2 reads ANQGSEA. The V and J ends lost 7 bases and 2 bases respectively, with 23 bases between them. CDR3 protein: CSAFNWGTTFQETQYF. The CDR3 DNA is TGCAGCGCCTTCAACTGGGGAACTACGTTTCAAGAGACCCAGTACTTC. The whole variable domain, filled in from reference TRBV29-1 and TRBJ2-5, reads SAVISQKPSRDICQRGTSLTIQCQVDSQVTMMFWYRQQPGQSLTLIATANQGSEATYESGFVIDKFPISRPNLTFSTLTVSNMSPEDSSIYLCSAFNWGTTFQETQYFGPGTRLLVL.

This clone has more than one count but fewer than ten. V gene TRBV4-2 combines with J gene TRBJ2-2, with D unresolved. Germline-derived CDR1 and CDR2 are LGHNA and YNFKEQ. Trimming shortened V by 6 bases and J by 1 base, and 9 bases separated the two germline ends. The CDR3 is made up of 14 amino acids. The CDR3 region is CASRIAENTGELFF. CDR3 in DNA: TGTGCCAGCAGGATTGCCGAGAACACCGGGGAGCTGTTTTTT.

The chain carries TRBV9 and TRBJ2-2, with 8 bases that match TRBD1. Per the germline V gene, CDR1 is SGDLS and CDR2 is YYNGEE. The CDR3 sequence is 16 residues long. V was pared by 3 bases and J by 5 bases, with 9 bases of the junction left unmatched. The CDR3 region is CASSAGQGLITGELFF. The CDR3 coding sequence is TGTGCCAGCAGCGCCGGACAGGGTTTAATTACCGGGGAGCTGTTTTTT. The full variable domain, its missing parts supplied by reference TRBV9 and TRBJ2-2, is DSGVTQTPKHLITATGQRVTLRCSPRSGDLSVYWYQQSLDQGLQFLIQYYNGEERAKGNILERFSAQQFPDLHSELNLSSLELGDSALYFCASSAGQGLITGELFFGEGSRLTVL.

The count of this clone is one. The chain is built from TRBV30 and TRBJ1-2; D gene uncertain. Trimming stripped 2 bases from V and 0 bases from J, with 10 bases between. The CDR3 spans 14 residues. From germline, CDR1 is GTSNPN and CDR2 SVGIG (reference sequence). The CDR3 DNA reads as TGTGCCTGGAGTCCTCCGGGAACTAACTATGGCTACACCTTC. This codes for CAWSPPGTNYGYTF.

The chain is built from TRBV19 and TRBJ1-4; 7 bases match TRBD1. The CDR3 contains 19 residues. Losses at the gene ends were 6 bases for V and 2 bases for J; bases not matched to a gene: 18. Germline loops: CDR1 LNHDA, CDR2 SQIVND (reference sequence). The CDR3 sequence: CASSLGWGTEVFTNEKLFF. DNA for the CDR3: TGTGCCAGTAGCCTAGGGTGGGGGACAGAGGTGTTCACTAATGAAAAACTGTTTTTT.

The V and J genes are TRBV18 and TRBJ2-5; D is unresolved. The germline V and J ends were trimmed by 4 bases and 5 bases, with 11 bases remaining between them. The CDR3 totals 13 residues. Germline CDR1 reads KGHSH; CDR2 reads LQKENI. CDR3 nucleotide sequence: TGTGCCAGCTCACTCTCTCGACCGGAGACCCAGTACTTC. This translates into CASSLSRPETQYF.

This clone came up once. The CDR3 sequence: CASGLVPWPGELFF. CDR3 DNA: TGTGCTAGTGGTTTGGTACCGTGGCCCGGGGAGCTGTTTTTT. The rearrangement uses TRBV12-5 and TRBJ2-2; no definite D call. Trimming pared 0 bases from V and 6 bases from J, leaving 8 bases between. The CDR3 totals 14 residues. CDR1 LGHNT and CDR2 FRNRAP come from the germline V gene.

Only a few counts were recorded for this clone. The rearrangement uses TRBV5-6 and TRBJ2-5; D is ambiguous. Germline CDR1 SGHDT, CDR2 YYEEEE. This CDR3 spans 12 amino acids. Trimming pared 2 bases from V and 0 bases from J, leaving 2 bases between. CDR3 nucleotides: TGTGCCAGCAGCTTTCACCAAGAGACCCAGTACTTC. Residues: CASSFHQETQYF.

The DNA of the CDR3 is TGCGCCAGCAGTCGTAGCGGGCCCCCGGGGGGGTTGATGGAGCAGTACTTC. This gives the protein CASSRSGPPGGLMEQYF. The V gene is TRBV10-2, the J gene TRBJ2-7; 8 positions match TRBD2. The CDR3 length is 17 residues. Germline trimming cut 5 bases from V and 7 bases from J; bases unmatched to any gene: 19. Germline loops: CDR1 WSHSY, CDR2 SAAADI.

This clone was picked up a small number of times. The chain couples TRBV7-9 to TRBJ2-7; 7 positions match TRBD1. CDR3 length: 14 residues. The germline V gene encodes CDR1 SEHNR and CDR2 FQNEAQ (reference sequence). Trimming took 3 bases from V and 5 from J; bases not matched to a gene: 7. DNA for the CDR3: TGTGCCAGCAGCTTCAACAGGGGTGGAGACGAGCAGTACTTC. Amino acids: CASSFNRGGDEQYF.

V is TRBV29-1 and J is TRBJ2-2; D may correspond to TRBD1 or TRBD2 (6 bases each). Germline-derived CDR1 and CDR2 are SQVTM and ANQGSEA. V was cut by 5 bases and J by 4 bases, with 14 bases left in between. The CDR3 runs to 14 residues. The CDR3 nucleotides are TGCAGCGTTCGGGAACAGGGAGGCACCGGGGAGCTGTTTTTT. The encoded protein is CSVREQGGTGELFF.

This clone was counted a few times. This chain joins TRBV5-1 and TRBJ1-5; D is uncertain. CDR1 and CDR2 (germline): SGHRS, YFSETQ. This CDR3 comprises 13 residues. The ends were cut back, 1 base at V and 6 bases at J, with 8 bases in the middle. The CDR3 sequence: CASSLSAGQPQHF. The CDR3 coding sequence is TGCGCCAGCAGCTTGTCGGCTGGTCAGCCCCAGCATTTT.

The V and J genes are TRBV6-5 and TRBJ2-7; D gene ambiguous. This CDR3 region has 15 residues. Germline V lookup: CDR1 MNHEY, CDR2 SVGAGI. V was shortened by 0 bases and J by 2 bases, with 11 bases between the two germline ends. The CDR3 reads CASSYSGSQPYEQYF. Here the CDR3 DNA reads TGTGCCAGCAGTTACTCCGGTTCCCAGCCCTACGAGCAGTACTTC.

CDR3 sequence (DNA): TGTGCCAGCAGCGTAGCGGGGTGGGGTTTCAATGAGCAGTTCTTC. Translation: CASSVAGWGFNEQFF. This chain connects TRBV9 to TRBJ2-1; the D gene is possibly TRBD2 (5 bases). The CDR3 has 15 amino acids. Trimming cost V 0 bases and J 6 bases, with 13 bases left between them. Germline values: CDR1 SGDLS, CDR2 YYNGEE.

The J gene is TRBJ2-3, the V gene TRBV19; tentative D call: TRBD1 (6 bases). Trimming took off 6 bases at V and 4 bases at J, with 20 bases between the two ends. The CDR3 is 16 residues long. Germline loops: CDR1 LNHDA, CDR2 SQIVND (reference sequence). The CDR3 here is CASRKTVFQGSDTQYF. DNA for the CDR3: TGTGCCAGTAGGAAAACGGTTTTTCAGGGGTCAGATACGCAGTATTTT.

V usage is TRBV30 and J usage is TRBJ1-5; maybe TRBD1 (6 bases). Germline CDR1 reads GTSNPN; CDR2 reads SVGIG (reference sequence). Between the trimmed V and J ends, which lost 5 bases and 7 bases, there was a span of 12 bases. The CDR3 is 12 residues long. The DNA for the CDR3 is TGTGCCTGGGGGGGGCTTGGACAGCCCCAGCATTTT. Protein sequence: CAWGGLGQPQHF.

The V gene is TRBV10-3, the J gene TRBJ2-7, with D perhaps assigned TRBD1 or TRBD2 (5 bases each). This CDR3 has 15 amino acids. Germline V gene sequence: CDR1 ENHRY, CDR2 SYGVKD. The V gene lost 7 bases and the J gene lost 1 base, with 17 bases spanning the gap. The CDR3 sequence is CAITEAERGSYEQYF. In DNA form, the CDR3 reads TGTGCCATCACTGAAGCGGAAAGGGGATCCTACGAGCAGTACTTC.

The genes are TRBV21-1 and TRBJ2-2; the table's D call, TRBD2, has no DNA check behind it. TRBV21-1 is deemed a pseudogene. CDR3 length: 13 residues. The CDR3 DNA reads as TGTGCCCCTCCCGGAGCGGGGACCGGGGAGCTGTTTTTT. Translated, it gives CAPPGAGTGELFF.

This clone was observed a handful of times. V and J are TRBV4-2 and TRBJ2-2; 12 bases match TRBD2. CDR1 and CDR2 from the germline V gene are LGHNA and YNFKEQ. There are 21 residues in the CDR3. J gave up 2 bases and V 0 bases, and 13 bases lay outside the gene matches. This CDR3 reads CASSQEVRAQGLAGNTGELFF. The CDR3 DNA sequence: TGTGCCAGCAGCCAAGAGGTGAGGGCCCAGGGACTAGCGGGCAACACCGGGGAGCTGTTTTTT.

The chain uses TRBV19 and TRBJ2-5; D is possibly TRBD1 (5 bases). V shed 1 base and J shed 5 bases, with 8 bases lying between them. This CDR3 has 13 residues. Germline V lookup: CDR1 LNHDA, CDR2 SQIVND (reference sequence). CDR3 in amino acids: CASSIVRAETQYF. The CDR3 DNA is TGTGCCAGTAGTATAGTCAGGGCCGAGACCCAGTACTTC.

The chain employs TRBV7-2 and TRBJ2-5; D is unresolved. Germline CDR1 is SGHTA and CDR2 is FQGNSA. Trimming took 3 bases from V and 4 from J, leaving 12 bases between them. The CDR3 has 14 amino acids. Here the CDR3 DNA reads TGTGCCAGCAGCTTCAATTCCGGCTCAGAGACCCAGTACTTC. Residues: CASSFNSGSETQYF.

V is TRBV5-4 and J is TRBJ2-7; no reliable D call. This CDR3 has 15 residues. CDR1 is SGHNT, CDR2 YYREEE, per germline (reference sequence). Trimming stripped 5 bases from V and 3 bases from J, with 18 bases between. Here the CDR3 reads CASSQTIGPNYEQYF. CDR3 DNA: TGTGCCAGCAGTCAGACGATCGGACCGAACTACGAGCAGTACTTC.

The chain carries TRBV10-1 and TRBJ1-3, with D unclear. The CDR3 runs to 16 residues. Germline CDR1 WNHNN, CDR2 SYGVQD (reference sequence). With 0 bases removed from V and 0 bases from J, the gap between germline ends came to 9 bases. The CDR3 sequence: CASSESGRSSGNTIYF. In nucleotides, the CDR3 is TGCGCCAGCAGTGAGTCCGGACGGAGCTCTGGAAACACCATATATTTT.

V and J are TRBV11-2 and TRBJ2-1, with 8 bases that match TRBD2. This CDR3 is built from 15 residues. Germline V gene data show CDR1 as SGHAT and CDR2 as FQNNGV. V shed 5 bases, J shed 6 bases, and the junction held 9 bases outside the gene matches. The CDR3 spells CASSRLSGSLNEQFF. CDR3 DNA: TGTGCCAGCAGCCGACTAAGCGGGAGTCTCAATGAGCAGTTCTTC.

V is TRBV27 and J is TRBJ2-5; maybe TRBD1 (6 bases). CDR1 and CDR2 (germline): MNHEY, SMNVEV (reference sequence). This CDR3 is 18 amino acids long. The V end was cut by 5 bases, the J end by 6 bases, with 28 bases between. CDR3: CASSPSQGLLVVGQTQYF. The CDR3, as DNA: TGTGCCAGCAGTCCCTCTCAGGGGCTCCTGGTAGTGGGGCAGACCCAGTACTTC.

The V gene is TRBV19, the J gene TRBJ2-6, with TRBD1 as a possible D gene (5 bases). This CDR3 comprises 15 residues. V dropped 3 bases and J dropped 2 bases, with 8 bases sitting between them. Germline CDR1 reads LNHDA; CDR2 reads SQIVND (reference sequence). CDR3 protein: CASSIQGTGANVLTF. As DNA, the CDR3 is TGTGCCAGTAGTATCCAGGGTACTGGGGCCAACGTCCTGACTTTC.

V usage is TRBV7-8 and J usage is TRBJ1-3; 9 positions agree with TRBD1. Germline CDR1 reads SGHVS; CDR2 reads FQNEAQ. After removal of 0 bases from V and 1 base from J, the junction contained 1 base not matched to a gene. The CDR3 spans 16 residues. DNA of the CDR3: TGTGCCAGCAGCTTAGCGGGGACAGGGTCTGGAAACACCATATATTTT. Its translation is CASSLAGTGSGNTIYF.